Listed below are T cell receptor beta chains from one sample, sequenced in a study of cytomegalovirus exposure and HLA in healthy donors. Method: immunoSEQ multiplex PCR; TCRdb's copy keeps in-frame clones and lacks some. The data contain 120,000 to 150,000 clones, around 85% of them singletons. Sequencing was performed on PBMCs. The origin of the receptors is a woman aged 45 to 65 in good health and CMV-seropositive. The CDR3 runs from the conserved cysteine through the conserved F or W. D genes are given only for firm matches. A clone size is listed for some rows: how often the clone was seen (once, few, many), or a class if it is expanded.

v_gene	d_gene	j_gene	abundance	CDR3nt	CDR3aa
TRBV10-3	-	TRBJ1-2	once	TGTGCCATCAGTGAGTCTGGGCAGGGTTTTGGCTACACCTTC	CAISESGQGFGYTF
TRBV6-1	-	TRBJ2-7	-	TGTGCCAGCAGTGAAAGAAGGGGTATCTACTTC	CASSERRGIYF
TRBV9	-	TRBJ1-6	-	TGTGCCAGCAGCGTAGGAGGGCTTGATTCACCCCTCCACTTT	CASSVGGLDSPLHF
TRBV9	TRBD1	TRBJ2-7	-	TGTGCCAGCAGCAGGGGGCAGGGCTCCTACGAGCAGTACTTC	CASSRGQGSYEQYF
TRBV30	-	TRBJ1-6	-	TGTGCCTGGAGTTCGACAGGAACGTCACCCCTCCACTTT	CAWSSTGTSPLHF
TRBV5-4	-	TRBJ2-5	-	TGTGCCAGCAGCTTGTTCTCAGGGTATCGAGAGACCCAGTACTTC	CASSLFSGYRETQYF
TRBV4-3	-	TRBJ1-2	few	TGCGCCAGCAGCCAAGAAGGAACATGGGCAGGAGGCTATGGCTACACCTTC	CASSQEGTWAGGYGYTF
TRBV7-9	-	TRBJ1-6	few	TGTGCCAGCAGCCCCGGGGGGGAAGTTTCACCCCTCCACTTT	CASSPGGEVSPLHF
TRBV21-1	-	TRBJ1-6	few	TGTGCCAGCAGCCACCCGAGCAGGAAGTATAATTCACCCCTCCACTTT	CASSHPSRKYNSPLHF
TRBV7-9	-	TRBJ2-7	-	TGTGCCAGCAGCCCCTACGGGAATTCCTACGAGCAGTACTTC	CASSPYGNSYEQYF